The 30 T cell receptor beta chains below all came from one sample that was sequenced in a study of blood T cell repertoires in COVID-19 (TCRdb year 2020). Library creation used the immunoSEQ multiplex PCR assay. As stored in TCRdb, this immuneACCESS dataset retains in-frame rearrangements with V and J assigned. A fraction of the clones does not appear; measured against another copy, unresolved V genes explain less than half of the discrepancy, and the remainder lacks a known reason. The sample includes approximately 150,000 clones, with roughly 85% observed a single time. The ten largest clones capture approximately 1.1% of the sample. Sequencing used peripheral blood. The source is a man aged 40-49 years with acute or convalescent COVID-19.

The chain recombines TRBV9 with TRBJ2-3; 14 nucleotides align to TRBD2. V lost 2 bases to trimming and J lost 5 bases; unmatched junction nucleotides: 7. The CDR3 is made up of 17 amino acids. Germline V CDR1 and CDR2: SGDLS, YYNGEE. CDR3 nucleotide sequence: TGTGCCAGCAGCGTGGGGACTAGCGGGGGTCGCCGAGATACGCAGTATTTT. This sequence encodes CASSVGTSGGRRDTQYF.

DNA for the CDR3: TGTGCCAGCAGATCGGGACAGGGCAGCGGGGAGCTGTTTTTT. This codes for CASRSGQGSGELFF. The chain carries TRBV5-4 and TRBJ2-2; 9 nucleotides align to TRBD1. The CDR3 sequence is 14 residues long. Trimming removed 5 bases from V and 7 bases from J; junction bases left unmatched: 6. Per germline, CDR1 SGHNT and CDR2 YYREEE (reference sequence).

The gene calls are TRBV10-2 and TRBJ1-2; D remains ambiguous. The CDR3 runs 14 residues. Germline V gene lookup returns CDR1 WSHSY and CDR2 SAAADI. V was shortened by 5 bases and J by 0 bases, with 10 bases between the two germline ends. The CDR3 protein is CASSLELPNYGYTF. The CDR3 DNA sequence: TGCGCCAGCAGTCTCGAACTACCTAACTATGGCTACACCTTC.

The V and J genes are TRBV5-4 and TRBJ1-2, with 8 bases aligning to TRBD1. The CDR3 spans 14 residues. Unmatched junction bases numbered 7, after V lost 4 bases and J lost 5 bases. Looked up from germline, CDR1 is SGHNT and CDR2 is YYREEE (reference sequence). This CDR3 is CASSAQGGNYGYTF. DNA for the CDR3: TGTGCCAGCAGCGCACAGGGGGGTAATTATGGCTACACCTTC.

V usage is TRBV5-6 and J usage is TRBJ1-1; weak D call: TRBD1 (5 bases). Germline V CDR1 and CDR2: SGHDT, YYEEEE. Trimming left V 3 bases short and J 4 bases short, with 13 bases between. This CDR3 is built from 14 residues. This CDR3 is CASSSPGGGTEAFF. CDR3 coding DNA: TGTGCCAGCAGCTCCCCGGGGGGGGGCACTGAAGCTTTCTTT.

The chain has TRBV7-9 and TRBJ2-5; 10 bases are shared with TRBD2. Trimming cost V 5 bases and J 1 base; bases outside gene matches: 7. Germline-derived CDR1 and CDR2 are SEHNR and FQNEAQ (reference sequence). The CDR3 loop spans 16 amino acids. The CDR3 DNA sequence: TGTGCCAGCAGCCTAGAGCGGGGGGGCCTCCAAGAGACCCAGTACTTC. This sequence encodes CASSLERGGLQETQYF.

The chain uses TRBV27 and TRBJ1-1; TRBD1 matches 8 bases. The V gene's germline CDR1 is MNHEY and CDR2 SMNVEV (reference sequence). The length of the CDR3 is 13 residues. V was pared by 6 bases and J by 1 base, with 1 base of the junction left unmatched. The CDR3 DNA sequence: TGTGCCAGCAGAGGGACAGGGAACACTGAAGCTTTCTTT. It encodes CASRGTGNTEAFF.

The chain carries TRBV6-6 and TRBJ2-5; tentative D call: TRBD1 (6 bases). The germline V and J ends were trimmed by 0 bases and 3 bases, with 11 bases remaining between them. The CDR3 runs 15 residues. CDR1 is MNHNY, CDR2 SVGAGI, per germline (reference sequence). Here the CDR3 reads CASSYSSNREETQYF. CDR3 nucleotide sequence: TGTGCCAGCAGTTACTCGAGTAACAGGGAAGAGACCCAGTACTTC.

This clone showed up many times. V gene TRBV6-5 combines with J gene TRBJ1-1; 8 positions match TRBD1. Germline CDR1 reads MNHEY; CDR2 reads SVGAGI. Trimming at V came to 3 bases and at J to 3 bases, leaving 6 bases not matched to a gene. CDR3 length equals 15 residues. CDR3 DNA: TGTGCCAGCAGTTATTTTCAGGGGGCGGACACTGAAGCTTTCTTT. Translation gives CASSYFQGADTEAFF.

As to this clone: Relative to the germline gene, one junction end is altered; a read error may explain this. The rearrangement links TRBV29-1 to TRBJ1-2, with D possibly TRBD1 on 6 matching bases. Germline V gene sequence: CDR1 SQVTM, CDR2 ANQGSEA. The CDR3 contains 16 residues. DNA of the CDR3: TGCAGCGTTGGTGTTCTGAGGAGCGCCCCAGGGGCCGGAAAGCTATTC. Translated, it gives CSVGVLRSAPGAGKLF.

This sequence joins TRBV3-1 (or the pseudogene TRBV3-2) and TRBJ1-3; D not certain. V lost 4 bases, J lost 4 bases, and 20 bases lay in between. The germline V gene encodes CDR1 LGHDT and CDR2 YNNKEL (reference sequence). The CDR3 length is 17 residues. CDR3 residues: CASSPDPDRGSGNTIYF. The CDR3, as DNA: TGTGCCAGCAGCCCGGACCCAGACCGGGGATCCGGAAACACCATATATTTT.

The V gene is TRBV5-1, the J gene TRBJ2-2; 7 bases are a match to TRBD1. The CDR3 length is 15 residues. The germline gives CDR1 SGHRS, CDR2 YFSETQ. With V trimmed by 2 bases and J by 0 bases, 1 base remained unmatched. The CDR3 reads CASSFQGANTGELFF. The CDR3 bases are TGCGCCAGCAGCTTCCAGGGGGCGAACACCGGGGAGCTGTTTTTT.

The CDR3 loop is CASSLVNGGLIQYF. CDR3 DNA sequence: TGTGCCAGCAGTTTAGTGAATGGGGGCCTCATTCAGTACTTC. V gene TRBV28 combines with J gene TRBJ2-4; D may be TRBD1 (6 bases). Germline V gives CDR1 MDHEN, CDR2 SYDVKM. V lost 2 bases, J lost 9 bases, and 14 bases lay in between. CDR3 length: 14 residues.

The gene calls are TRBV4-3 and TRBJ1-4; D is possibly TRBD1 (6 bases). The ends were cut back, 0 bases at V and 5 bases at J, with 7 bases in the middle. CDR3 size: 14 residues. CDR1 and CDR2 (germline): LGHNA, YSLEER. The CDR3 reads CASSQDQGNEKLFF. As DNA, the CDR3 is TGCGCCAGCAGCCAAGATCAGGGGAATGAAAAACTGTTTTTT.

The V and J genes are TRBV6-6 and TRBJ1-3; 9 bases match TRBD1. CDR1 and CDR2 (germline): MNHNY, SVGAGI (reference sequence). The CDR3 loop spans 15 amino acids. Trimming at V came to 4 bases and at J to 0 bases, leaving 1 base not matched to a gene. This CDR3 is CASSLGQGSGNTIYF. CDR3 sequence (DNA): TGTGCCAGCAGTTTGGGACAGGGCTCTGGAAACACCATATATTTT.

V and J are TRBV6-6 and TRBJ2-7; no definite D call. From germline, CDR1 is MNHNY and CDR2 SVGAGI (reference sequence). This CDR3 comprises 14 residues. Trimming took 0 bases from V and 1 from J, leaving 7 bases between them. The CDR3 reads CASSYSISSYEQYF. CDR3 coding DNA: TGTGCCAGCAGTTACTCGATTAGTTCCTACGAGCAGTACTTC.

J is TRBJ1-1 and V is TRBV7-3; unclear D gene. The V end lost 6 bases, the J end lost 6 bases, and 17 bases lay between the germline ends. The germline CDR1 and CDR2 sequences are SGHTA and FQGTGA. The CDR3 length is 14 residues. In DNA form, the CDR3 reads TGTGCCAGCAGTGTACAGATACCCGACGCTGAAGCTTTCTTT. The encoded protein is CASSVQIPDAEAFF. Combining the CDR3 with reference TRBV7-3 and TRBJ1-1 gives the whole variable domain GAGVSQTPSNKVTEKGKYVELRCDPISGHTALYWYRQSLGQGPEFLIYFQGTGAADDSGLPNDRFFAVRPEGSVSTLKIQRTERGDSAVYLCASSVQIPDAEAFFGQGTRLTVV.

CDR3 in amino acids: CASSSTWESLAGQPQHF. In DNA form, the CDR3 reads TGTGCCAGCAGCTCGACCTGGGAGTCCTTAGCGGGTCAGCCCCAGCATTTT. J is TRBJ1-5 and V is TRBV27; D unclear. Germline V gene lookup returns CDR1 MNHEY and CDR2 SMNVEV (reference sequence). This CDR3 is 17 amino acids long. Deletions cut 6 bases from V and 6 bases from J, with 24 bases between.

This rearrangement joins TRBV11-2 to TRBJ2-7; 8 bases agree with TRBD2. The CDR3 extends over 15 amino acids. CDR1 is SGHAT and CDR2 is FQNNGV in the germline V gene. V dropped 3 bases and J dropped 11; count of bases not matched to a gene: 15. The CDR3 coding sequence is TGTGCCAGCAGCTTGCAACCGGGACTAGGAGGGGAGGAGTACTTC. The encoded protein is CASSLQPGLGGEEYF. Based on the CDR3 plus reference TRBV11-2 and TRBJ2-7, the full variable domain is EAGVAQSPRYKIIEKRQSVAFWCNPISGHATLYWYQQILGQGPKLLIQFQNNGVVDDSQLPKDRFSAERLKGVDSTLKIQPAKLEDSAVYLCASSLQPGLGGEEYFGPGTRLTVT.

The V call is TRBV5-1, the J call TRBJ2-3; D is possibly TRBD1 (5 bases). CDR3 length equals 13 residues. Germline V CDR1 and CDR2: SGHRS, YFSETQ. V lost 2 bases to trimming and J lost 1 base, with 5 bases between them. The DNA for the CDR3 is TGCGCCAGCAGCTTACAGGGCACAGATACGCAGTATTTT. It codes for CASSLQGTDTQYF.

J is TRBJ1-2 and V is TRBV9; 12 bases agree with TRBD1. V trimming: 0 bases; J trimming: 5 bases; junction bases outside the gene matches: 5. The CDR3 contains 16 residues. Germline values: CDR1 SGDLS, CDR2 YYNGEE. The DNA of the CDR3 is TGTGCCAGCAGCGTAGACGGGACAGGGGGCGTGTATGGCTACACCTTC. It is translated as CASSVDGTGGVYGYTF.

This chain links TRBV6-5 with TRBJ1-6, with 11 bases that match TRBD1. The V and J ends lost 2 bases and 10 bases, in that order; junction bases with no gene match: 4. Germline lookup yields CDR1 MNHEY and CDR2 SVGAGI. The CDR3 totals 15 residues. The CDR3 coding sequence is TGTGCCAGCAGTTACGCCCGGACAGGGGGCTCACCCCTCCACTTT. Translation: CASSYARTGGSPLHF.

J is TRBJ1-5 and V is TRBV30; D remains ambiguous. Trimming pared 2 bases from V and 0 bases from J, leaving 5 bases between. CDR3 size: 13 residues. CDR1 is GTSNPN and CDR2 is SVGIG in the germline V gene (reference sequence). The CDR3 loop reads CAWSPHSNQPQHF. CDR3 nucleotides: TGTGCCTGGAGTCCCCATAGCAATCAGCCCCAGCATTTT.

This clone was recorded a few times. The chain uses TRBV6-6 and TRBJ2-7; 7 positions match TRBD1. There are 15 residues in the CDR3. V lost 6 bases and J lost 0; bases outside the gene matches: 8. Germline values: CDR1 MNHNY, CDR2 SVGAGI (reference sequence). CDR3 nucleotides: TGTGCCAGCAGCCCAGGGACAGCCAGCTCCTACGAGCAGTACTTC. This translates into CASSPGTASSYEQYF.

The rearrangement joins TRBV11-3 to TRBJ2-1; 8 bases agree with TRBD2. Germline lookup yields CDR1 SGHNT and CDR2 YENEEA. The CDR3 runs to 16 residues. The V segment lost 1 base and the J segment 9 bases; nucleotides outside the gene matches: 11. The CDR3 here is CASSLAVNGGGTEQFF. In nucleotides, the CDR3 is TGTGCCAGCAGCTTAGCCGTGAACGGGGGGGGAACTGAGCAGTTCTTC.

The chain is built from TRBV7-4 and TRBJ1-3; D gene ambiguous. The CDR3 contains 15 residues. Germline V CDR1 and CDR2: SGHVT, SQSDAQ. V lost 2 bases, J lost 7 bases, and 15 bases lay in between. CDR3 in amino acids: CASSLRSQEVNTIYF. The CDR3, as DNA: TGTGCCAGCAGCTTAAGGAGTCAGGAGGTGAACACCATATATTTT.

The rearrangement links TRBV29-1 to TRBJ1-1; 9 bases agree with TRBD1. J was trimmed by 1 base and V by 7 bases; bases with no gene match: 7. This CDR3 contains 14 residues. CDR1 is SQVTM and CDR2 is ANQGSEA in the germline V gene. The CDR3 is CSAEQGAKNTEAFF. Here the CDR3 DNA reads TGCAGCGCCGAACAGGGGGCCAAGAACACTGAAGCTTTCTTT.

The chain combines TRBV28 with TRBJ1-6; D remains unclear. Germline V lookup: CDR1 MDHEN, CDR2 SYDVKM. The CDR3 loop spans 15 amino acids. The germline V and J ends were trimmed by 7 bases and 9 bases, with 19 bases remaining between them. Here the CDR3 DNA reads TGTGCCAGCACCCCGGCCCCACAACAGATTTCACCCCTCCACTTT. Translated, it gives CASTPAPQQISPLHF.

The chain is built from TRBV18 and TRBJ1-6, with D possibly matching TRBD1 (5 bases). V was shortened by 6 bases and J by 4 bases, with 13 bases between the two germline ends. Germline V gives CDR1 KGHSH, CDR2 LQKENI. CDR3 length: 15 amino acids. The CDR3 loop reads CASSTTAQYNSPLHF. DNA of the CDR3: TGTGCCAGCTCTACGACAGCCCAATATAATTCACCCCTCCACTTT.

This clone was observed a few times. J is TRBJ2-2 and V is TRBV2; 7 bases map to TRBD2. The CDR3 loop spans 12 amino acids. Germline-derived CDR1 and CDR2 are SNHLY and FYNNEI. The V gene end was trimmed by 10 bases and the J gene end by 3 bases; junction bases not matched to a gene: 2. The DNA for the CDR3 is TGTGCCACAACTAGCGACACCGGGGAGCTGTTTTTT. It codes for CATTSDTGELFF.